This T cell receptor (beta chain) originates from a study of control samples from healthy donors and cancer patients. Assay used: immunoSEQ multiplex PCR; TCRdb lists only in-frame clones, some missing. The sample has some 130,000 clones; about 93% are singletons. The CDR3 is 18 residues long. The ends lost 1 base at V and 1 base at J; junction bases unmatched: 11. Looked up from germline, CDR1 is LGHDT and CDR2 is YNNKEL (reference sequence). The genes are TRBV3-1 (or the pseudogene TRBV3-2) and TRBJ1-1; TRBD1 agrees at 8 bases. Material for sequencing was PBMCs. This clonotype was sampled from a man over 45 with head and neck cancer. CDR3 region: CASSQGRTGSPGNTEAFF. CDR3 nucleotides: TGTGCCAGCAGCCAAGGGAGGACAGGGAGCCCAGGGAACACTGAAGCTTTCTTT.